Listed below are T cell receptor beta chains from one sample, sequenced in a study of molecular identifiers for immune sequencing clone quantification. TCRdb re-derived calls from the PCR reads in MiXCR, one entry per CDR3 protein. The table records roughly 100,000 distinct CDR3 sequences, 35% of them present only once. Source material: naive CD8+ T cells from blood, with Jurkat cell RNA spiked in. Source of these receptors: a human donor in good health. Some libraries in this study had Jurkat cell RNA spiked in. CDR3s include the opening cysteine and the closing phenylalanine or tryptophan. A D gene is named only where the DNA matches it firmly. Where a row states a size, it is once, few, many or the class of an expanded clone; other rows omit it.

v_gene	d_gene	j_gene	abundance	CDR3nt	CDR3aa
TRBV7-8	.	TRBJ2-7	.	TGTGCCAGCAGCCCGCCCTCCTACGAGCAGTACTTC	CASSPPSYEQYF
TRBV4-3	.	TRBJ1-1	few	TGCGCCAGCAGCCACACAGGAGACACTGAAGCTTTCTTT	CASSHTGDTEAFF
TRBV29-1	.	TRBJ2-7	.	TGCAGCGTTCGAGGACAGCCGATGTACTTC	CSVRGQPMYF
TRBV24-1	TRBD2	TRBJ2-1	few	TGTGCCACCAGTGACCGAAAGGGCGGGAGGCCCAGTGAGCAGTTCTTC	CATSDRKGGRPSEQFF
TRBV29-1	TRBD1	TRBJ2-7	few	TGCAGCGTTTACGGACAGGGGGGCTACGAGCAGTACTTC	CSVYGQGGYEQYF
TRBV7-8	TRBD2	TRBJ2-7	.	TGTGCCAGCAGCGTTGGACTAGCGGCTGACTACGAGCAGTACTTC	CASSVGLAADYEQYF
TRBV5-5	.	TRBJ1-5	few	TGTGCCAGCAGCTTGAAGGGGCGGCCCCAGCATTTT	CASSLKGRPQHF
TRBV7-2	TRBD2	TRBJ2-3	many	TGTGCCAGCAGCTTAGTACTAGCGGTCACAGATACGCAGTATTTT	CASSLVLAVTDTQYF
TRBV7-9	TRBD1	TRBJ1-4	.	TGTGCCAGCAGCTCAAGGGCAGGGGGCCTTGAAAAACTGATTTTT	CASSSRAGGLEKLIF
TRBV6-5	.	TRBJ1-5	few	TGTGCCAGCAGTTACACCAGCAATCAGCCCCAGCATTTT	CASSYTSNQPQHF
TRBV4-3	.	TRBJ2-1	.	TGCGCCAGCAGCCAAGTTTCCAGGGTCGATGAGCAGTTCTTC	CASSQVSRVDEQFF
TRBV28	.	TRBJ2-7	.	TGTGCCAGCAGTTACGCAAATGCCTACGAGCAGTACTTC	CASSYANAYEQYF
TRBV19	.	TRBJ2-3	.	TGTGCCAGTAGTATTCAACAGGGTTCCACAGATACGCAGTATTTT	CASSIQQGSTDTQYF
TRBV12-3/TRBV12-4	.	TRBJ2-7	few	TGTGCCAGCAGTTTCACGACCCACGAGCAGTACTTC	CASSFTTHEQYF
TRBV28	.	TRBJ1-1	once	TGTGCCAGCAGTTTCGTTCTGAGTAACACTGAAGCTTTCTTT	CASSFVLSNTEAFF
TRBV6-5	.	TRBJ1-4	.	TGTGCCAGCAGTTACTCGGCCAGCTTTAATGAAAAACTGTTTTTT	CASSYSASFNEKLFF
TRBV20-1	TRBD1	TRBJ2-7	many	TGCAGTGCTAATACGGGACAGGGTTACGAGCAGTACTTC	CSANTGQGYEQYF
TRBV28	.	TRBJ2-5	few	TGTGCCAGTAGGTCCCAGGGTATGGATGAGACCCAGTACTTC	CASRSQGMDETQYF
TRBV5-4	.	TRBJ2-3	few	TGTGCCAGCAGCCCATATGGGGGCCTCGACACAGATACGCAGTATTTT	CASSPYGGLDTDTQYF